This T cell receptor beta chain emerged from a study of T-cell memory formation after mild COVID-19. Study-level results: Mostly located in CM and EM were contracting CD4+ clones, with contracting CD8+ clones located in EMRA. A balance of CD4 and CD8 characterized clones contracting day 15 to 85, whereas later expanders leaned CD4+.

About this clonotype itself: What it recognizes is unknown.

TCRdb re-called the 5' RACE reads with MiXCR, one entry per CDR3 protein. The sample lists around 340,000 distinct CDR3 sequences, approximately 15% occurring once. With 2 bases removed from V and 4 bases from J, the gap between germline ends came to 11 bases. The CDR3 extends over 14 amino acids. Germline lookup yields CDR1 MNHNS and CDR2 SASEGT. The sequence was obtained from a man aged 18 to 35 who had mild COVID-19 (a few samples of this study predate the infection). Cell type and time point are not known. This chain uses TRBV6-1 with TRBJ1-2; D gene ambiguous. The sequencing input was PBMCs or a T cell subset sorted from them (not recorded which). The CDR3 nucleotides are TGTGCCAGCAGTGAATTGACTTCGCCCTATGGCTACACCTTC. Its translation: CASSELTSPYGYTF.